The present T cell receptor (beta chain) was sequenced within a study of CD8 T cells in ankylosing spondylitis. Study-level points and caveats: For ankylosing spondylitis blood, a TCR beta motif of seven to nine highly homologous variants appeared characteristic. Previously reported in reactive arthritis synovial fluid and blood were some of the motif variants. Disease-linked clones reportedly concentrated significantly in matched ankylosing spondylitis synovial fluid.

Each TCR beta library was made by quantitative 5'-RACE that incorporated molecular barcodes. Each CDR3 protein gets one entry after TCRdb re-called the 5' RACE reads with MiXCR. The table shows about 440,000 distinct CDR3 sequences, with roughly 18% occurring only once. CDR1 SGHTA and CDR2 FQGNSA come from the germline V gene. The CDR3 loop spans 17 amino acids. V lost 3 bases, J lost 7 bases, and 8 bases stayed unmatched. Of note for this clonotype: Its antigen is not known.

The receptor was isolated from a male donor with ankylosing spondylitis. The chain employs TRBV7-2 and TRBJ2-1, with TRBD2 matching 14 bases. Source material: blood, either unsorted or a sorted T cell fraction (not recorded which). CDR3 amino acids: CASSFLGLAGAGNEQFF. The CDR3, as DNA: TGTGCCAGCAGCTTCCTGGGACTAGCGGGGGCTGGGAATGAGCAGTTCTTC.